This TCR beta chain derives from a study of cytomegalovirus exposure and HLA in healthy donors. Whole-study context: Unique TCR beta sequences numbering fewer than 130 million came from roughly 180 million T cells in an earlier analysis.

Notes on this clone: Its specificity is not known.

Study-wide results and limits: Among the sequence variants, a highly shared cluster was likely an artifact of sequencing. The authors enumerated over 150 TCR beta chains as linked to cytomegalovirus.

PCR was performed using 60 Vbeta and 13 Jbeta primers. Original methodology: An analysis that came later counted approximately 76 million unique TCR beta chains, approximately 9.9 million shared. Clones were sequenced by immunoSEQ multiplex PCR, and TCRdb holds only the in-frame ones, with some missing. V, J and clone size were drawn from that table, and D and trimming were deduced from the DNA. The sample contains about 150,000 clones, about 82% of which appear only once. Per the germline V gene, CDR1 is MNHEY and CDR2 is SVGAGI. The V gene lost 10 bases and the J gene lost 4 bases, with 6 bases spanning the gap. This CDR3 comprises 10 residues.

This sequence originates from a male donor in good health and CMV-seronegative. The sample taken for sequencing was PBMCs. The rearrangement links TRBV6-5 to TRBJ2-3; D uncertain. CDR3 in DNA: TGTGCCACTTACTCAGATACGCAGTATTTT. Its protein is CATYSDTQYF.